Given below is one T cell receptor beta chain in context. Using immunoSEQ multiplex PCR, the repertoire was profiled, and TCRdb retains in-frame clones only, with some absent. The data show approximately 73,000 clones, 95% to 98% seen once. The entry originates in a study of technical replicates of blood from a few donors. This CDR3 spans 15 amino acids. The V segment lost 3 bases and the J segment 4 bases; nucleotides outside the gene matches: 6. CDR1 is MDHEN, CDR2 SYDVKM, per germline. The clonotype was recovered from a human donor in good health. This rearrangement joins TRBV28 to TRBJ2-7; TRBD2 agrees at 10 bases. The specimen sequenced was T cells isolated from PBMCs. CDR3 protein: CASSLVLAGAYEQYF. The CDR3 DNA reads TGTGCCAGCAGTTTGGTGCTAGCGGGAGCATACGAGCAGTACTTC.